Given below is one TCR beta chain in context. Its binding antigen is unknown. Base qualities were left out, and no much larger clone turns up one base away. V trim: 8 bases; J trim: 8 bases; unmatched bases: 12. Taken from the germline V gene, the CDR1 and CDR2 loops are SNHLY and FYNNEI. The CDR3 goes from the cysteine to the phenylalanine over 14 residues. Solely the CDR3 DNA is kept, with 42 bases framed from the first base. The source of the sample is a study. The listed sequencing device is Illumina MiSeq. The public reads were reanalyzed by TCRdb: fastp trimming at Q25, MiXCR alignment, in-frame beta chains only. Each record represents a unique CDR3 protein, reported with the most common genes and DNA among its rows. The sample contains about 4,100 distinct CDR3 sequences, under 12% of them found a single time. The biggest ten clones account for approximately 13% of the sample.

This TCR came from a human donor with rheumatoid arthritis. The chain is assembled from TRBV2 and TRBJ2-1, and TRBD1 matches 7 of the central bases. The sequenced material came from CD4+ T cells from synovial fluid. The DNA sequence follows: TGTGCCAGCTTAGGACAGGCCGCGAGGGATGAGCAGTTCTTC. Translated, this is CASLGQAARDEQFF.